This T cell receptor (beta chain) was recovered during a study of blood T cells in healthy people across ages. Points on this clonotype: Its antigen is unidentified.

Germline V lookup: CDR1 ENHRY, CDR2 SYGVKD. The CDR3 runs 13 residues. V was trimmed by 2 bases and J by 0 bases, leaving 1 base between them. The use of a sample-barcoded 5' primer and a J-beta primer mix characterized a second PCR of 7 to 11 cycles. MiXCR, applied by TCRdb to the 5' RACE reads, yields one record per CDR3 protein. The data hold around 800,000 distinct CDR3 sequences, with roughly 24% observed a single time. Whole-study results and caveats: Getting older went along with TCR beta diversity per million T cells dropping roughly linearly.

These sequences were also reported in another study, on T cells of mothers and their children. That report adds: A few healthy Caucasian mothers, along with their six children, were the donors.

The gene calls are TRBV10-3 and TRBJ2-2; D gene ambiguous. The TCR was taken from a boy aged 5-17 years in good health. Sequencing used blood. In nucleotides, the CDR3 is TGTGCCATCAGTGAGACGAACACCGGGGAGCTGTTTTTT. Translation gives CAISETNTGELFF.